Reported below is one T cell receptor beta chain. This sample is drawn from a study of blood T cell repertoires in COVID-19. Across the study: T cells, B-cell-depleted T cells, or PBMCs supplied cDNA or gDNA.

TCRdb's table, derived via immunoSEQ multiplex PCR, lists solely in-frame clones and lacks some. The sample gives roughly 150,000 clones, over 85% of which show up once; 2% is in the top ten. Germline CDR1 is LNHDA and CDR2 is SQIVND (reference sequence). V lost 5 bases to trimming and J lost 5 bases, with 15 bases between them. This CDR3 comprises 15 residues. Recruited during active infection, patients (from Seattle) were subsequently followed longitudinally. Sequenced sample: peripheral blood. This chain uses TRBV19 with TRBJ1-4; a possible D gene is TRBD1 (5 bases). The source is a woman aged 60 to 75 with COVID-19, enrolled during active disease. The CDR3 region has the DNA TGTGCCAGTAGTCCCCGGGGGTTAATCAATGAAAAACTGTTTTTT. Its translation: CASSPRGLINEKLFF.